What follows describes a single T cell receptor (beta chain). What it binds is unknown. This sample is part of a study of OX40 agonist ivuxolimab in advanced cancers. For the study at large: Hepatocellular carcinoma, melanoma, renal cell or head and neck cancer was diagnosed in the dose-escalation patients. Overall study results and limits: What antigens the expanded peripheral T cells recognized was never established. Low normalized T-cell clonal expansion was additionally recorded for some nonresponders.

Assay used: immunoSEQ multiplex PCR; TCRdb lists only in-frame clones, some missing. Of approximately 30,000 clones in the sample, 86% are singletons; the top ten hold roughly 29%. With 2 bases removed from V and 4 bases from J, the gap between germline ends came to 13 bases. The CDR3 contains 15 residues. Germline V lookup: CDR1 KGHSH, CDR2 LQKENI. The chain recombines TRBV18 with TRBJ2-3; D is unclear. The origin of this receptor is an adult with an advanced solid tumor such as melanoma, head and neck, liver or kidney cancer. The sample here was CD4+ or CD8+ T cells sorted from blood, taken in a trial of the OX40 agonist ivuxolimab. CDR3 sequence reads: CASSPRKRAPDTQYF. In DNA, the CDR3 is TGTGCCAGCTCACCAAGGAAAAGGGCGCCAGATACGCAGTATTTT. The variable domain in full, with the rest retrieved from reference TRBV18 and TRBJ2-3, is NAGVMQNPRHLVRRRGQEARLRCSPMKGHSHVYWYRQLPEEGLKFMVYLQKENIIDESGMPKERFSAEFPKEGPSILRIQQVVRGDSAAYFCASSPRKRAPDTQYFGPGTRLTVL.